These 2 T cell receptor beta chains were sequenced from one sample in a study of cytomegalovirus exposure and HLA in healthy donors. This PCR relied on a set of 60 Vbeta primers and 13 Jbeta primers. Some clones are missing from TCRdb's copy, which holds only in-frame ones; the method was immunoSEQ multiplex PCR. The sample lists approximately 95,000 clones; about 81% were seen once. Sequencing was done on a sample of PBMCs. The receptors were sampled from a woman aged 35 to 49 in good health and CMV-seropositive.

The DNA of the CDR3 is TGCGCCAGCAGCCATCTTTCCAGCGGGTTGACCTACGAGCAGTACTTC. It specifies CASSHLSSGLTYEQYF. V and J are TRBV4-1 and TRBJ2-7; a weak D match, TRBD2 (6 bases). Germline values: CDR1 MGHRA, CDR2 YSYEKL. The V gene lost 3 bases and the J gene lost 2 bases, with 17 bases spanning the gap. The CDR3 sequence is 16 residues long.

The rearrangement joins TRBV5-1 to TRBJ2-6; D is possibly TRBD1 (6 bases). There are 17 residues in the CDR3. Looked up from germline, CDR1 is SGHRS and CDR2 is YFSETQ. The V end lost 3 bases, the J end lost 0 bases, and 13 bases lay between the germline ends. CDR3 bases: TGCGCCAGCAGCTCCACAGGGCCCCGCTCTGGGGCCAACGTCCTGACTTTC. The encoded protein is CASSSTGPRSGANVLTF.